The rows below give T cell receptor beta chains drawn from one sample of a study of T-cell reconstitution after alpha-beta-depleted transplantation in children. TCRdb re-analysed the PCR reads in MiXCR, keeping a single row per CDR3 protein. The table records 400,000 to 550,000 distinct CDR3 sequences, approximately 10% of them present only once. The sequenced sample was PBMCs, obtained before TCRalphabeta/CD19-depleted stem cell transplant. The receptors derive from a child younger than 10 with inherited bone marrow failure, due to receive a stem cell transplant. Each CDR3 is given with its conserved first and last residue. D genes are given only for firm matches. Clone size, where shown, is once, few, many, or a class for clones that have expanded.

clone_size,v_call,d_call,j_call,cdr3_nt,cdr3_aa
many,TRBV3-1,TRBD2,TRBJ2-4,TGTGCCAGCAGCCCCAGACGGGGGGAAGCCAAAAACATTCAGTACTTC,CASSPRRGEAKNIQYF
-,TRBV19,-,TRBJ1-5,TGTGCCAGTAGATCTTGGGCAGCCCCGAATCAGCCCCAGCATTTT,CASRSWAAPNQPQHF
few,TRBV12-3/TRBV12-4,TRBD2,TRBJ2-1,TGTGCCAGCAGTCCTTCATGGGGACTAGCGGCCAATGAGCAGTTCTTC,CASSPSWGLAANEQFF
many,TRBV2,TRBD2,TRBJ2-1,TGTGCCAGCAGGTTACTAGCGGGAAACAATGAGCAGTTCTTC,CASRLLAGNNEQFF
many,TRBV10-3,-,TRBJ2-7,TGTGCCATCAGTGAGCAGGGAGCGGGCTACGAGCAGTACTTC,CAISEQGAGYEQYF
many,TRBV7-2,-,TRBJ2-3,TGTGCCAGCAGCTTAGTGCAGGCTCCCGGCACAGATACGCAGTATTTT,CASSLVQAPGTDTQYF
few,TRBV5-6,-,TRBJ1-2,TGTGCCAGTAGATACACCCAGGGTGGCTACACCTTC,CASRYTQGGYTF
many,TRBV4-1,-,TRBJ2-7,TGCGCCAGCAGCCAAGGGATAGTCCACGAGCAGTACTTC,CASSQGIVHEQYF
many,TRBV12-3/TRBV12-4,TRBD1,TRBJ2-3,TGTGCCAGCAGCTGGGACAGATCCACAGATACGCAGTATTTT,CASSWDRSTDTQYF
many,TRBV3-1,-,TRBJ2-3,TGTGCCAGCAGCCAAGTTCCGGGAGTAGGCGATACGCAGTATTTT,CASSQVPGVGDTQYF
many,TRBV27,-,TRBJ2-2,TGTGCCAGCAGTTTTCTAATGAACACCGGGGAGCTGTTTTTT,CASSFLMNTGELFF
many,TRBV29-1,TRBD2,TRBJ2-1,TGCAGCGACATTGGACTAGCGGGAGGCAATGAGCAGTTCTTC,CSDIGLAGGNEQFF
-,TRBV19,-,TRBJ1-2,TGTGCCAGTAAAAGCGGTAGCGGTCACTATGGCTACACCTTC,CASKSGSGHYGYTF
many,TRBV5-1,-,TRBJ2-7,TGCGCCAGCAGCCCGGGACCCAATGCCCACGAGCAGTACTTC,CASSPGPNAHEQYF
-,TRBV6-4,TRBD2,TRBJ2-1,TGTGCCAGCAGTGATCTAGCGGGCTATGAGCAGTTCTTC,CASSDLAGYEQFF
-,TRBV7-9,TRBD1,TRBJ1-4,TGTGCCAGCAGCCTAAATGGACAGGGAGGTGAAAAACTGTTTTTT,CASSLNGQGGEKLFF
few,TRBV5-1,TRBD2,TRBJ2-7,TGCGCCAGCAGCTTGGATGAGACTAGCGGGACGGTCTACGAGCAGTACTTC,CASSLDETSGTVYEQYF
many,TRBV20-1,TRBD1,TRBJ1-3,TGCAGTGCTCTTCCAGGGGGCGCCGGAAACACCATATATTTT,CSALPGGAGNTIYF
few,TRBV10-3,-,TRBJ2-1,TGTGCCATCAGTGGTCTCTCCAATGACATAAATGAGCAGTTCTTC,CAISGLSNDINEQFF
many,TRBV29-1,-,TRBJ1-2,TGCAGCATTAGGGTGTCTACTAACTATGGCTACACCTTC,CSIRVSTNYGYTF
-,TRBV29-1,-,TRBJ2-1,TGCAGCGTTGTAGGCGGATTGAAAACCTACAATGAGCAGTTCTTC,CSVVGGLKTYNEQFF
many,TRBV5-1,TRBD2,TRBJ2-3,TGCGCCAGCAGCTGGCCCGGGGGACTAACATACACAGATACGCAGTATTTT,CASSWPGGLTYTDTQYF
many,TRBV3-1,-,TRBJ1-1,TGTGCCAGCAGCCAAGATACGTTGAACACTGAAGCTTTCTTT,CASSQDTLNTEAFF
-,TRBV12-3/TRBV12-4,-,TRBJ2-1,TGTGCCAGCAGTTTCGGTCGATCCTACAATGAGCCGTTCTTC,CASSFGRSYNEPFF
-,TRBV4-1,-,TRBJ2-1,TGCGCCAGCAGCCAAGGCGACCGACTAGGTGTGAGACATGAGCAGTTCTTC,CASSQGDRLGVRHEQFF
many,TRBV7-8,-,TRBJ2-1,TGTGCCAGCAGCTTATTTAGGGAGAGGTCGGGTGAGCAGTTCTTC,CASSLFRERSGEQFF
many,TRBV29-1,TRBD2,TRBJ2-3,TGCAGCGTTGAAACCTTAGCGGGAGCAGATACGCAGTATTTT,CSVETLAGADTQYF
many,TRBV4-3,-,TRBJ2-7,TGCGCCAGCAGCCAAGGTGCGGATAGCTCCTACGAGCAGTACTTC,CASSQGADSSYEQYF
many,TRBV20-1,TRBD1,TRBJ2-1,TGCAGTGCCAAGACAGGGGGCCCCTACAATGAGCAGTTCTTC,CSAKTGGPYNEQFF
many,TRBV7-2,TRBD1,TRBJ1-5,TGTGCCAGCAGCTTTGGCGCAGGGGGTGTCAATCAGCCCCAGCATTTT,CASSFGAGGVNQPQHF
many,TRBV19,TRBD1,TRBJ2-1,TGTGCCAGTAGCCAGGGGGCGCAGAATGAGCAGTTCTTC,CASSQGAQNEQFF
few,TRBV7-2,-,TRBJ2-3,TGTGCCAGCAGCCGCACTACGCTCCTAAGGCGGGATACGCAGTATTTT,CASSRTTLLRRDTQYF
many,TRBV20-1,-,TRBJ2-5,TGCAGTGCTAGAGATAGGCAGGGGCCCCAGGAGACCCAGTACTTC,CSARDRQGPQETQYF
few,TRBV28,TRBD2,TRBJ2-7,TGTGCCAGCAGTTCGAGGACTAGTTTCTACGAGCAGTACTTC,CASSSRTSFYEQYF
-,TRBV6-1,TRBD1,TRBJ2-7,TGTGCCAGCAGTCCGACAGGGTTTACCTACGAGCAGTACTTC,CASSPTGFTYEQYF
many,TRBV10-3,TRBD2,TRBJ2-3,TGTGCCATCCAACCGACTAGCGGGCGCACAGATACGCAGTATTTT,CAIQPTSGRTDTQYF
many,TRBV7-6,TRBD2,TRBJ2-1,TGTGCCAGCAGCTCGGGACTAACTGAGCAGTTCTTC,CASSSGLTEQFF
many,TRBV20-1,-,TRBJ2-7,TGCAGTGCTAGAGATCCGACCGGATTCCGCTACGAGCAGTACTTC,CSARDPTGFRYEQYF
-,TRBV28,-,TRBJ1-4,TGTGCCAGCAGTTGGGGGGTTAATGAAAAACTGTTTTTT,CASSWGVNEKLFF
many,TRBV15,-,TRBJ1-3,TGTGCCACCAGCAGAGGGGGTGGGTATGAACGGTCTGGAAACACCATATATTTT,CATSRGGGYERSGNTIYF
many,TRBV20-1,TRBD2,TRBJ2-2,TGCAGTGCTAGAAAAGCGGGAGCCCTCACCGGGGAGCTGTTTTTT,CSARKAGALTGELFF
many,TRBV27,-,TRBJ2-3,TGTGCCAGCAGTTGGGGGGCACAGGGAGATACGCAGTATTTT,CASSWGAQGDTQYF
many,TRBV20-1,-,TRBJ2-6,TGCAGTGCTCCGACTCTTTCTGGGGCCAACGTCCTGACTTTC,CSAPTLSGANVLTF
many,TRBV9,TRBD2,TRBJ2-1,TGTGCCAGCAGCGTAGGCAGTACTAGCGGGATAAGCAACTACAATGAGCAGTTCTTC,CASSVGSTSGISNYNEQFF